This T cell receptor beta chain was sequenced in a study of CD8 T cells in Susac syndrome. In contrast to the negatively isolated CD8+ and CD4+ T cells, TEMRA cells were FACS-enriched. Random hexamers were used to reverse transcribe roughly 0.45 to 1 ug of RNA. One entry per CDR3 protein, called by TCRdb with MiXCR from the immunoSEQ multiplex PCR reads. The top ten hold about 0.11% of the sample, which has around 150,000 distinct CDR3 sequences, approximately 95% seen once. This CDR3 region has 14 residues. The J segment lost 4 bases and the V segment lost 1 base, leaving 2 bases of the junction unmatched. Looked up from germline, CDR1 is SGHTA and CDR2 is FQGNSA.

The chain couples TRBV7-2 to TRBJ2-7; 9 bases align to TRBD1. This receptor was obtained from a human donor with multiple sclerosis. Sequencing was performed on CD4+ T cells from PBMCs. CDR3 loop: CASSLGTGAYEQYF. The DNA for the CDR3 is TGTGCCAGCAGCTTAGGGACAGGGGCGTACGAGCAGTACTTC.